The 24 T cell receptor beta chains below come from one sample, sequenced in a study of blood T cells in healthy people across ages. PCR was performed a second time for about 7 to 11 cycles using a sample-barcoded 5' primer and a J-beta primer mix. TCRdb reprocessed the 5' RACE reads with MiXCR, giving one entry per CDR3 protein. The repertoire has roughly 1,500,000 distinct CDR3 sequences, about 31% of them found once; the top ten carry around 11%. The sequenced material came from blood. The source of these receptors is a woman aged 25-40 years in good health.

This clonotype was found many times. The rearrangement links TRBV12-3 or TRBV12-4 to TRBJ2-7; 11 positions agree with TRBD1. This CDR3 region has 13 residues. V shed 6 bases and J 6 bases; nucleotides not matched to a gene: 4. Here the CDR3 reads CASSPGTGGEQYF. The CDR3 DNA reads TGTGCCAGCAGCCCCGGGACAGGGGGCGAGCAGTACTTC.

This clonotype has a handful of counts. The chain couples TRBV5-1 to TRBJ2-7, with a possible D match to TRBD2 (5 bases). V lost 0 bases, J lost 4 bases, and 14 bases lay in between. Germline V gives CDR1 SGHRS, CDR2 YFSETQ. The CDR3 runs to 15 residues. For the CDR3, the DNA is TGCGCCAGCAGCTTGGGAGGGTCACAGAGTTACGAGCAGTACTTC. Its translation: CASSLGGSQSYEQYF.

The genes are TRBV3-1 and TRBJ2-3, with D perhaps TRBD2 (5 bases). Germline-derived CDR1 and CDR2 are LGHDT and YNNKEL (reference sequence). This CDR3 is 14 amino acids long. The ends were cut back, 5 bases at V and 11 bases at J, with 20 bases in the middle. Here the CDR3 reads CASSNLERALGQYF. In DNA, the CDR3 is TGTGCCAGCAGCAACCTAGAGAGGGCTCTCGGGCAGTATTTT.

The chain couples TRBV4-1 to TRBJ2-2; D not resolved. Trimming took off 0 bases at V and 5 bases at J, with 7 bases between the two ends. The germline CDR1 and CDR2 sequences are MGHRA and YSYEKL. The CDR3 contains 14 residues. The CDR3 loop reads CASSQDTGTGELFF. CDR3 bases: TGCGCCAGCAGCCAAGATACCGGGACCGGGGAGCTGTTTTTT.

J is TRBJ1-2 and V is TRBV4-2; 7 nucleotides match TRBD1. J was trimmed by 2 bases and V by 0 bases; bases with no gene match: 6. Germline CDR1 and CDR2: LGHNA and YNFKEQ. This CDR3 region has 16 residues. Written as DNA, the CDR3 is TGTGCCAGCAGCCAAGATGGGGGCAGGGGGAACTATGGCTACACCTTC. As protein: CASSQDGGRGNYGYTF.

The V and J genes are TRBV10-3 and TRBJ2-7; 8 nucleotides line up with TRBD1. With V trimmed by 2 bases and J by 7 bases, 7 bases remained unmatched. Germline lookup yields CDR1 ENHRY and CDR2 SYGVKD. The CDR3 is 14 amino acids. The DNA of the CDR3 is TGTGCCATCAGTGAGGCAGGGGGCGCGCGGGAGCAGTACTTC. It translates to CAISEAGGAREQYF.

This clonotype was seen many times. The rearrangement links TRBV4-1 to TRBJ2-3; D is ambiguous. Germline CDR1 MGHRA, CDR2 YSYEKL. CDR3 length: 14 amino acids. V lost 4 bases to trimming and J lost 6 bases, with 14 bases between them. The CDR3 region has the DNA TGCGCCAGCAGCCCCATCCCAGGAAGGGATACGCAGTATTTT. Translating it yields CASSPIPGRDTQYF.

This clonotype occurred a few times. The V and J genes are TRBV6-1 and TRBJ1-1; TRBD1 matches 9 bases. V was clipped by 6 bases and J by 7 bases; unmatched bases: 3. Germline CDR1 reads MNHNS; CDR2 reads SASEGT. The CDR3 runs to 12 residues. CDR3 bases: TGTGCCAGCAGGGAGGGACAGGGTGAAGCTTTCTTT. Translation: CASREGQGEAFF.

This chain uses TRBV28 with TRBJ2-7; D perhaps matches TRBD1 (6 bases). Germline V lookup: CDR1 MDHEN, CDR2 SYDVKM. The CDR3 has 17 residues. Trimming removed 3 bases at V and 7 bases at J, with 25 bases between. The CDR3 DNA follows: TGTGCCAGCAGTTTCGTCTGGCAGGGGCTCCACGAGCGGGAGCAGTACTTC. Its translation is CASSFVWQGLHEREQYF.

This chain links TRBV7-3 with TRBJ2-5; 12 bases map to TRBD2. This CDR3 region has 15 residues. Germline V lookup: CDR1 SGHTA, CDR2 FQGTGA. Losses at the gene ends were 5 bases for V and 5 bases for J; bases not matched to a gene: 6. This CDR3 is CASSQRTSGVETQYF. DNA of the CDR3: TGTGCCAGCAGCCAGAGGACTAGCGGGGTCGAGACCCAGTACTTC.

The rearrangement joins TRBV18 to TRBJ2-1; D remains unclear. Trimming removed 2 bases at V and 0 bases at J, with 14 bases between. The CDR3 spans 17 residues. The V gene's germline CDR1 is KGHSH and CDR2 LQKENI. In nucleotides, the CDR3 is TGTGCCAGCTCACCAATTTTGATGGAGAGCTCCTACAATGAGCAGTTCTTC. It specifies CASSPILMESSYNEQFF.

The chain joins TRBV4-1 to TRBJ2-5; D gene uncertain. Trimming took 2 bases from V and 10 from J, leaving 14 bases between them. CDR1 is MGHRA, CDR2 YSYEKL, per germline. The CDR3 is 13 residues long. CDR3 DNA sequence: TGCGCCAGCAGCCAACGGCCCAAGCGCTACCAGTACTTC. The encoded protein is CASSQRPKRYQYF.

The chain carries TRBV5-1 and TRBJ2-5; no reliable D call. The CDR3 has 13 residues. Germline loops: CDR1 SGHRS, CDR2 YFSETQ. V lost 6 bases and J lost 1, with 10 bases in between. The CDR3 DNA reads TGCGCCAGCATGTATAGCCTCCAAGAGACCCAGTACTTC. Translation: CASMYSLQETQYF.

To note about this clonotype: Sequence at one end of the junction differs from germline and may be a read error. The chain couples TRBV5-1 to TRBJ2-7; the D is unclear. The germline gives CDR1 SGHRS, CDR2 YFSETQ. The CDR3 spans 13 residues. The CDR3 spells CAGSFGAWDEQYF. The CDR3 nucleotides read TGCGCCGGCAGCTTCGGAGCCTGGGACGAGCAGTACTTC.

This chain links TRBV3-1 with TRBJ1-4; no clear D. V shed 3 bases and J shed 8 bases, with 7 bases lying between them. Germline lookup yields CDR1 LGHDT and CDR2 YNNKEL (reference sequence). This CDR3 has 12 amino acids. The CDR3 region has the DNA TGTGCCAGCAGCCAGTTTGGAGAAAAACTGTTTTTT. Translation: CASSQFGEKLFF.

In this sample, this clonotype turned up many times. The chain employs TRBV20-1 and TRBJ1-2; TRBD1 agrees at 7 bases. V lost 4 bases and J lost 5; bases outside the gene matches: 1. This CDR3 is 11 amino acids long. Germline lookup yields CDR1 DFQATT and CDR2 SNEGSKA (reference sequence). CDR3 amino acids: CSATGGYGYTF. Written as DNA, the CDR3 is TGCAGTGCTACAGGGGGATATGGCTACACCTTC.

As DNA, the CDR3 is TGCGCCAGCAGGACGGCTAGCGGGAGCCACGAGCAGTACTTC. As protein: CASRTASGSHEQYF. This chain joins TRBV4-1 and TRBJ2-7, with 10 nucleotides matching TRBD2. This CDR3 is 14 amino acids long. Losses at the gene ends were 6 bases for V and 5 bases for J; bases not matched to a gene: 7. Germline CDR1 reads MGHRA; CDR2 reads YSYEKL.

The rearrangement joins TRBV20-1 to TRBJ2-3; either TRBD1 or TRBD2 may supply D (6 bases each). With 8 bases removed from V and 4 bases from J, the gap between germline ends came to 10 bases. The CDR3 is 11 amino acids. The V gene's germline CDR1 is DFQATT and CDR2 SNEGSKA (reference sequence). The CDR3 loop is CSLGGADTQYF. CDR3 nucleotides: TGCAGTCTCGGGGGCGCAGATACGCAGTATTTT.

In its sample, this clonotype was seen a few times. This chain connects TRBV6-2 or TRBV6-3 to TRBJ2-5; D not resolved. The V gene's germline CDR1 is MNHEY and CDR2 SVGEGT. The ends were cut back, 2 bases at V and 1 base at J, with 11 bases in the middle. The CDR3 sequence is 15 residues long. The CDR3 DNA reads TGTGCCAGCAGTTACCACGGTGGTAGCCAAGAGACCCAGTACTTC. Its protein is CASSYHGGSQETQYF.

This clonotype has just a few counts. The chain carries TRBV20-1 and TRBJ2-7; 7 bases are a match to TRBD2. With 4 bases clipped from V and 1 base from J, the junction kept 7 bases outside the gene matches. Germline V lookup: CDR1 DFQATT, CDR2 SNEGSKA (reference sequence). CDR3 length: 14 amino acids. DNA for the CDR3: TGCAGTGCTAAAAGCGGGACGGGTTCCTACGAGCAGTACTTC. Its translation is CSAKSGTGSYEQYF.

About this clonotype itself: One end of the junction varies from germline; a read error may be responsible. CDR3 in DNA: TGCAGTGCTGGAGAGCGGAGACTAGCGGTTTACAATGAGCAGTTCTTC. Translated: CSAGERRLAVYNEQFF. This chain connects TRBV20-1 to TRBJ2-1; 9 positions agree with TRBD2. The CDR3 extends over 16 amino acids. CDR1 is DFQATT, CDR2 SNEGSKA, per germline (reference sequence).

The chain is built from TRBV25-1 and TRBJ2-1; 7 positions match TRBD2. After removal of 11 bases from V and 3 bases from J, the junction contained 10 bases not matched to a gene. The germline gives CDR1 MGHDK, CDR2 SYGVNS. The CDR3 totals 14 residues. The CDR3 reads CAATAASGYNEQFF. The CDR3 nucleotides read TGTGCCGCCACAGCGGCTAGCGGCTACAATGAGCAGTTCTTC.

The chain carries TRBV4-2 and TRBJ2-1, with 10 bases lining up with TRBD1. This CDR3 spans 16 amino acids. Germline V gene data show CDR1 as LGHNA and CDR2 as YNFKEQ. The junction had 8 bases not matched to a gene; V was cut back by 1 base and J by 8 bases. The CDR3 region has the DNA TGTGCCAGCAGCCAAGTTTTAGGACAGGGGGGGGATGAGCAGTTCTTC. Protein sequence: CASSQVLGQGGDEQFF.

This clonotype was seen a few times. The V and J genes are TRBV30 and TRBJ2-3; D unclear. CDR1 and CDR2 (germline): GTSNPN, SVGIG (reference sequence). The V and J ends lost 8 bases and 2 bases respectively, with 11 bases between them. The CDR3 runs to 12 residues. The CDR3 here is CAGVAFTDTQYF. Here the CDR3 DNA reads TGTGCCGGGGTGGCTTTCACAGATACGCAGTATTTT.